Each of the 6 T cell receptor beta chains below was sequenced from the same sample in a study of cytomegalovirus exposure and HLA in healthy donors. The PCR had 60 Vbeta and 13 Jbeta primers. The method was immunoSEQ multiplex PCR; TCRdb's version includes in-frame clones alone and lacks a portion of them. The data hold roughly 100,000 clones, with approximately 73% observed a single time. Specimen: PBMCs. All receptors derive from a young woman in good health and CMV-seropositive.

The chain is built from TRBV5-6 and TRBJ2-5; D ambiguous. Looked up from germline, CDR1 is SGHDT and CDR2 is YYEEEE. V gave up 0 bases and J gave up 0 bases, with 9 bases separating them. The CDR3 totals 15 residues. CDR3: CASSLEVTHQETQYF. Here the CDR3 DNA reads TGTGCCAGCAGCTTGGAGGTGACACACCAAGAGACCCAGTACTTC. Full variable domain (missing parts from reference TRBV5-6 and TRBJ2-5): DAGVTQSPTHLIKTRGQQVTLRCSPKSGHDTVSWYQQALGQGPQFIFQYYEEEERQRGNFPDRFSGHQFPNYSSELNVNALLLGDSALYLCASSLEVTHQETQYFGPGTRLLVL.

This clone was seen a few times. This rearrangement joins TRBV29-1 to TRBJ1-1; D remains ambiguous. Germline CDR1 reads SQVTM; CDR2 reads ANQGSEA. The CDR3 sequence is 13 residues long. V dropped 4 bases and J dropped 3 bases, with 12 bases sitting between them. CDR3 nucleotide sequence: TGCAGCGTTGGTGGTTATACGGACACTGAAGCTTTCTTT. This encodes CSVGGYTDTEAFF.

This clone was observed a few times. The J gene is TRBJ2-1, the V gene TRBV5-5, with 13 bases matching TRBD2. The ends lost 0 bases at V and 4 bases at J; junction bases unmatched: 4. Germline CDR1 and CDR2: SGHKS and YYEKEE (reference sequence). CDR3 length equals 17 residues. CDR3 nucleotides: TGTGCCAGCAGCTTGGGGGGACTAGCGGGGACTTACAATGAGCAGTTCTTC. As protein: CASSLGGLAGTYNEQFF.

This chain joins TRBV30 and TRBJ2-5; a possible D gene is TRBD2 (5 bases). The germline V and J ends were trimmed by 5 bases and 1 base, with 11 bases remaining between them. This CDR3 spans 13 amino acids. Germline values: CDR1 GTSNPN, CDR2 SVGIG (reference sequence). CDR3: CAWARRVQETQYF. CDR3 DNA sequence: TGTGCCTGGGCACGGCGGGTCCAAGAGACCCAGTACTTC.

The table lists this clone with a few counts. V usage is TRBV19 and J usage is TRBJ2-2; 7 bases are shared with TRBD1. Germline V gene data show CDR1 as LNHDA and CDR2 as SQIVND (reference sequence). The CDR3 spans 14 residues. Unmatched junction bases numbered 6, after V lost 6 bases and J lost 5 bases. CDR3 in DNA: TGTGCCAGTAGAAGGGCAGGGGGAACCGGGGAGCTGTTTTTT. The encoded protein is CASRRAGGTGELFF.

The chain has TRBV10-3 and TRBJ1-1, with 7 bases lining up with TRBD1. The junction had 6 bases not matched to a gene; V was cut back by 0 bases and J by 5 bases. Germline V lookup: CDR1 ENHRY, CDR2 SYGVKD. This CDR3 has 15 amino acids. The CDR3 bases are TGTGCCATCAGTGAGTCGACAGGGAAAAGTACTGAAGCTTTCTTT. Its translation is CAISESTGKSTEAFF.